Sequencing of this TCR beta chain was carried out in a study of T cell repertoires in cytomegalovirus infection. V was shortened by 2 bases and J by 1 base, with 7 bases between the two germline ends. This CDR3 is built from 14 residues. Germline V gene data show CDR1 as SGHTA and CDR2 as FQGNSA. One entry per CDR3 protein, called by TCRdb with MiXCR from the reads. The sample lists about 530,000 distinct CDR3 sequences, more than 20% occurring once. This clonotype occurred many times. The chain is built from TRBV7-2 and TRBJ2-3; no firm D call. The receptor comes from a human donor in good health (CMV status not recorded). Some clones in this sample may be carry-over from other donors' samples. The specimen was PBMCs. CDR3 nucleotides: TGTGCCAGCAGCTTACTAGGCCGCACAGATACGCAGTATTTT. Residues: CASSLLGRTDTQYF.